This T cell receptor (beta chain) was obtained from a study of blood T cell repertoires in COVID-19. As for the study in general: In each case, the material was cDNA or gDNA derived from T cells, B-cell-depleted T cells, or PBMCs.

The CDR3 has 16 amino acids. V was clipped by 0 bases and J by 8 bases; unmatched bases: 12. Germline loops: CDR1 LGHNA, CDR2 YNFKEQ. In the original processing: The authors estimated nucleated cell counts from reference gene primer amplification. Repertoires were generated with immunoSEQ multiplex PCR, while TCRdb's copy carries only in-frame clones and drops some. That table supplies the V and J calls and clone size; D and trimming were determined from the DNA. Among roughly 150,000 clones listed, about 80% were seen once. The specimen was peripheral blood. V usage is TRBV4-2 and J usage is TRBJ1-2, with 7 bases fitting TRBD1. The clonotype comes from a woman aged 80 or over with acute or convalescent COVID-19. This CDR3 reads CASSQDPDRPGSGYTF. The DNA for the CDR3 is TGTGCCAGCAGCCAAGATCCGGACAGGCCAGGATCCGGCTACACCTTC.